This entry features one T cell receptor beta chain sequence. This entry belongs to a study of blood T cell repertoires in COVID-19. Profiled with immunoSEQ multiplex PCR; TCRdb holds only in-frame clones, not every one. The profile shows over 250,000 clones, 86% of them singletons. Source material: peripheral blood. The sequence derives from a man in his forties who had recovered from COVID-19.

The CDR3: CASSLRNTGELFF. CDR3 DNA sequence: TGTGCCAGCAGCCTAAGGAACACCGGGGAGCTGTTTTTT. The chain joins TRBV9 to TRBJ2-2; no definite D call. This CDR3 is built from 13 residues. Deletions cut 4 bases from V and 1 base from J, with 5 bases between. In germline, CDR1 is SGDLS, CDR2 YYNGEE.